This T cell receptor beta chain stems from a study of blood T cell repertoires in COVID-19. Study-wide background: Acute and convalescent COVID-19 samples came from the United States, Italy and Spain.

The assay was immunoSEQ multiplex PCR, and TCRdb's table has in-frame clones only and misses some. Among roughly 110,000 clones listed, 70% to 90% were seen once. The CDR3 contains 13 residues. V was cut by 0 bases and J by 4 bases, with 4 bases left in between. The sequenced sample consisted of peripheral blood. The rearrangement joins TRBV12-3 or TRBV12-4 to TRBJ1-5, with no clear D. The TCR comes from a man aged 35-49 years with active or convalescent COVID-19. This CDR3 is CASSLANNQPQHF. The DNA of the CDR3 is TGTGCCAGCAGTTTAGCTAATAATCAGCCCCAGCATTTT.